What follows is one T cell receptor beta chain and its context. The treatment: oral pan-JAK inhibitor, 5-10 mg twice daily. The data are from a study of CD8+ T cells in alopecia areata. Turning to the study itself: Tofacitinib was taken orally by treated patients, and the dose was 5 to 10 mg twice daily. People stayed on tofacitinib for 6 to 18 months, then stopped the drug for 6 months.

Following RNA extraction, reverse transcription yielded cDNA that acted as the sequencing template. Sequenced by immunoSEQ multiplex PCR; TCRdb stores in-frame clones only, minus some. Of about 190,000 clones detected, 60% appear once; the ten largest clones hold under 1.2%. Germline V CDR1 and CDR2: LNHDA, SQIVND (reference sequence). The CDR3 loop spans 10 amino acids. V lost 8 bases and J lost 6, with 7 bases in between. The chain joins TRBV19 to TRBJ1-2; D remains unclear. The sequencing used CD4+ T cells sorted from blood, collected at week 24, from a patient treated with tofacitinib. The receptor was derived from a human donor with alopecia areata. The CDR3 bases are TGTGCCAGTTGGCACAATGGCTACACCTTC. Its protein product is CASWHNGYTF. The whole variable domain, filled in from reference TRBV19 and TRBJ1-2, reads DGGITQSPKYLFRKEGQNVTLSCEQNLNHDAMYWYRQDPGQGLRLIYYSQIVNDFQKGDIAEGYSVSREKKESFPLTVTSAQKNPTAFYLCASWHNGYTFGSGTRLTVV.